This T cell receptor beta chain is drawn from a study of cytomegalovirus exposure and HLA in healthy donors. About this clone: Its antigen is not identified.

Profiling relied on immunoSEQ multiplex PCR, and the TCRdb table lists in-frame clones only, not all of them. Of tens of thousands of clones in the sample, approximately 95% were seen once. The donors were members of the roughly 120-subject validation cohort (separate from the roughly 700-subject first cohort). Study results and caveats: Within the roughly 120 validation repertoires, first-cohort TCR clusters tended to co-occur, according to a later analysis. Diagnosis of cytomegalovirus status made by the classifier reportedly showed high specificity and sensitivity.

The source of this sequence is a man aged 18 to 30 in good health and CMV-seronegative. The sample comprised PBMCs.

The CDR3 coding sequence is TGTGCCAGTAGCCCAATTCCTGGGACAGGCGGCTCTGGGGCCAACGTCCTGACTTTC. Protein: CASSPIPGTGGSGANVLTF. The chain uses TRBV19 and TRBJ2-6; 8 bases match TRBD1. The germline V gene encodes CDR1 LNHDA and CDR2 SQIVND (reference sequence). The V segment lost 6 bases and the J segment 0 bases; nucleotides outside the gene matches: 13. The CDR3 is 19 residues long.